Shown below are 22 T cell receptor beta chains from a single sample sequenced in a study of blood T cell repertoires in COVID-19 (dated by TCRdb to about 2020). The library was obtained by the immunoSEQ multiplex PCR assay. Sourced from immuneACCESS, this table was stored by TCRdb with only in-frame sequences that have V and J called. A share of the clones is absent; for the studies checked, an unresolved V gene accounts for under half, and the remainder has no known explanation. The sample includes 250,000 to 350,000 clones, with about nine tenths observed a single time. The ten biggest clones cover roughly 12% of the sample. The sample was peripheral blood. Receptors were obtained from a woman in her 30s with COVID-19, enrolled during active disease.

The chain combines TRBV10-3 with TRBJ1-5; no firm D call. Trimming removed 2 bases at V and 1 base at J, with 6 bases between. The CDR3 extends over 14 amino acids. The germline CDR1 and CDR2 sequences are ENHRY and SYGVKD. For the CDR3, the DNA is TGTGCCATCAGTGAGACAGTGAGCAATCAGCCCCAGCATTTT. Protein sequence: CAISETVSNQPQHF.

The CDR3 coding sequence is TGTGCCAGCAGCCAAGCCAAGGGGGGGAGCACCGGGGAGCTGTTTTTT. This gives the protein CASSQAKGGSTGELFF. The chain recombines TRBV3-1 (or the pseudogene TRBV3-2) with TRBJ2-2, with D possibly being TRBD2 (7 bases). The germline CDR1 and CDR2 sequences are LGHDT and YNNKEL (reference sequence). The CDR3 loop spans 16 amino acids. V lost 1 base, J lost 4 bases, and 13 bases lay in between.

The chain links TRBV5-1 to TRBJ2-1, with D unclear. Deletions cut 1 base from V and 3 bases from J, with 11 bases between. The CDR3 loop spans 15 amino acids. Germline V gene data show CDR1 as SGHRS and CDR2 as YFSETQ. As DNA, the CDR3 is TGCGCCAGCAGCTTGTCGCGGATAGGCTACAATGAGCAGTTCTTC. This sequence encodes CASSLSRIGYNEQFF.

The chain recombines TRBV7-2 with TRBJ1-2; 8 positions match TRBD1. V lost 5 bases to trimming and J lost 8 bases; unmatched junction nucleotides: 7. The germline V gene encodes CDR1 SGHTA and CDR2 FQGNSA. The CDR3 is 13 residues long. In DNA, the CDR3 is TGTGCCAGCAGCCTGGACAGGGTTAAGGGCTACACCTTC. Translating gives CASSLDRVKGYTF.

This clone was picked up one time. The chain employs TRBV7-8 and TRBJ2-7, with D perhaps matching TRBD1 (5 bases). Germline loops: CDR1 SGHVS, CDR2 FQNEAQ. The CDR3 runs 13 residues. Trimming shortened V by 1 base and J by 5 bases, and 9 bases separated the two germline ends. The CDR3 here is CASSLDRSHEQYF. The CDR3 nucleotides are TGTGCCAGCAGCTTAGACAGGTCCCACGAGCAGTACTTC.

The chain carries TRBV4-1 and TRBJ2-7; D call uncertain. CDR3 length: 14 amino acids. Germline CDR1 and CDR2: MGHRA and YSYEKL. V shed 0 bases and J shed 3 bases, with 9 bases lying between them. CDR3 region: CASSQDPGNYEQYF. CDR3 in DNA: TGCGCCAGCAGCCAAGACCCAGGAAACTACGAGCAGTACTTC.

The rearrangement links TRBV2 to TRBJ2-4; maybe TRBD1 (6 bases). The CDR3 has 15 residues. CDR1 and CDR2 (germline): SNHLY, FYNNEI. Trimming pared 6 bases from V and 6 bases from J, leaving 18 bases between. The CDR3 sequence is CASRLTGTLGNIQYF. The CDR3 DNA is TGTGCCAGCAGGCTCACCGGGACACTTGGAAACATTCAGTACTTC.

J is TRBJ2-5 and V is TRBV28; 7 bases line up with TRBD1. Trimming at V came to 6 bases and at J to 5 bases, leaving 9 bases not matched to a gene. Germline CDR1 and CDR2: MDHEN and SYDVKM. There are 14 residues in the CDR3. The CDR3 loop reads CASSPGQVQETQYF. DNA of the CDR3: TGTGCCAGCAGCCCCGGACAGGTTCAGGAGACCCAGTACTTC.

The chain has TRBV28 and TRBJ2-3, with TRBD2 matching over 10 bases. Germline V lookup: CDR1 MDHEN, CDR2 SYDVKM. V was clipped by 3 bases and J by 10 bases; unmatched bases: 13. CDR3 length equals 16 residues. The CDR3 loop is CASSLFGLAGDVAQYF. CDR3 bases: TGTGCCAGCAGTTTGTTTGGGCTAGCGGGGGACGTGGCGCAGTATTTT.

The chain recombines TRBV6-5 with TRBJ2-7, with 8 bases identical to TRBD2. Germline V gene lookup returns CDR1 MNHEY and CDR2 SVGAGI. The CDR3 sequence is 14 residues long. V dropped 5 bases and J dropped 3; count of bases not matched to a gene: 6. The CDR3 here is CASSRLAKGYEQYF. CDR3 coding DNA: TGTGCCAGCAGTAGACTAGCGAAGGGCTACGAGCAGTACTTC.

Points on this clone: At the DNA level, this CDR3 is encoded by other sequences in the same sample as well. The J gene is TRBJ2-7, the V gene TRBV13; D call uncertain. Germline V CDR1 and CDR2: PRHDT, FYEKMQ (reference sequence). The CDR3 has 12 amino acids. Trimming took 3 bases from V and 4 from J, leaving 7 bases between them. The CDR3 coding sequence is TGTGCCAGCAGCTTTCGTAGTTACGAGCAGTACTTC. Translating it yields CASSFRSYEQYF.

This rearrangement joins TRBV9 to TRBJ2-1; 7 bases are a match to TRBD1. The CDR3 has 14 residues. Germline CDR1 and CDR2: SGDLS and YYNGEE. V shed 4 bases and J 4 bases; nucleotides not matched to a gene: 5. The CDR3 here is CASSPWTGYNEQFF. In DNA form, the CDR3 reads TGTGCCAGCAGCCCGTGGACAGGATACAATGAGCAGTTCTTC.

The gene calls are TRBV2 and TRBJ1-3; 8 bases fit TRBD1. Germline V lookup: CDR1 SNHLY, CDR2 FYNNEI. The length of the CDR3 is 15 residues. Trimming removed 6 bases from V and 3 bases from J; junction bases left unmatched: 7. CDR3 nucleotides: TGTGCCAGCAGGACGACAGGGGTTTTTGGAAACACCATATATTTT. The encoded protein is CASRTTGVFGNTIYF. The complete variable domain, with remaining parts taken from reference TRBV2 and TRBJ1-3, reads EPEVTQTPSHQVTQMGQEVILRCVPISNHLYFYWYRQILGQKVEFLVSFYNNEISEKSEIFDDQFSVERPDGSNFTLKIRSTKLEDSAMYFCASRTTGVFGNTIYFGEGSWLTVV.

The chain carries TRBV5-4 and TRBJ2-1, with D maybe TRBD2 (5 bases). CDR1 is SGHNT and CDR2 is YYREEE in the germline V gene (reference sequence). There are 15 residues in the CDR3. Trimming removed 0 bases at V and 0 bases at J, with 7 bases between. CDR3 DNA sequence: TGTGCCAGCAGCTTGGACGGGATCTCCTACAATGAGCAGTTCTTC. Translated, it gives CASSLDGISYNEQFF.

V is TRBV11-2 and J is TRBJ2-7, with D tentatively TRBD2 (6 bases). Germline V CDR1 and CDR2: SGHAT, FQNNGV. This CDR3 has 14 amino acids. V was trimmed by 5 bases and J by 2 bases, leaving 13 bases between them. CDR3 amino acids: CASSPPGLPYEQYF. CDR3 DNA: TGTGCCAGCAGCCCCCCGGGACTCCCCTACGAGCAGTACTTC. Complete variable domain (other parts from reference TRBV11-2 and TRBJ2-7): EAGVAQSPRYKIIEKRQSVAFWCNPISGHATLYWYQQILGQGPKLLIQFQNNGVVDDSQLPKDRFSAERLKGVDSTLKIQPAKLEDSAVYLCASSPPGLPYEQYFGPGTRLTVT.

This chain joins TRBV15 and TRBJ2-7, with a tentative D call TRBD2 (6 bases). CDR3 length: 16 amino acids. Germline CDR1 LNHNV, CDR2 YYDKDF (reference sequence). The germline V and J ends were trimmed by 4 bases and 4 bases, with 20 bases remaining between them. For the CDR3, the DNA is TGTGCCACCAGCATTAGATGGGAGGAAAGGTGTTACGAGCAGTACTTC. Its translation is CATSIRWEERCYEQYF.

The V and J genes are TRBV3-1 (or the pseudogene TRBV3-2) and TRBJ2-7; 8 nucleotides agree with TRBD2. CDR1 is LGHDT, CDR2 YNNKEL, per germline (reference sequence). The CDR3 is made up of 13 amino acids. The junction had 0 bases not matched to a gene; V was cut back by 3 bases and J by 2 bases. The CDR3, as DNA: TGTGCCAGCAGCCAGGGACTAGCCTACGAGCAGTACTTC. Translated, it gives CASSQGLAYEQYF.

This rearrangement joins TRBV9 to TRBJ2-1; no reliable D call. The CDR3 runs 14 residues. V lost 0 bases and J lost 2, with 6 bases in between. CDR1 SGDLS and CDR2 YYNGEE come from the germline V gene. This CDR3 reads CASSVVTAYNEQFF. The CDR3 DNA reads TGTGCCAGCAGCGTAGTAACGGCCTACAATGAGCAGTTCTTC.

The CDR3 DNA reads as TGTGCCAGCACCGCTACCAGAGGGACAGGGACGAGCTATGGCTACACCTTC. This encodes CASTATRGTGTSYGYTF. The chain links TRBV9 to TRBJ1-2, with 9 bases matching TRBD1. V gave up 6 bases and J gave up 4 bases; unmatched junction bases: 16. The CDR3 extends over 17 amino acids. The germline V gene encodes CDR1 SGDLS and CDR2 YYNGEE.

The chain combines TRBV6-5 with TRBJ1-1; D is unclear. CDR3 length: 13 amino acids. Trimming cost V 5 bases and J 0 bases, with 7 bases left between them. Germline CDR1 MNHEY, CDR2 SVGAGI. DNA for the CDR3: TGTGCCAGCAGTACAGCCCTGAACACTGAAGCTTTCTTT. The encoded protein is CASSTALNTEAFF.

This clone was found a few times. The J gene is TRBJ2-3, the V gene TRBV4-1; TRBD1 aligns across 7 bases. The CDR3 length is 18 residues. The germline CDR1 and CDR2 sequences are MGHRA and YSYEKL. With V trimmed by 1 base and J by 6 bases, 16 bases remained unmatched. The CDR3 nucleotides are TGCGCCAGCAGCCAAGTCAGGACAGGAGCCTCCCGTAAGGATACGCAGTATTTT. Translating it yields CASSQVRTGASRKDTQYF.

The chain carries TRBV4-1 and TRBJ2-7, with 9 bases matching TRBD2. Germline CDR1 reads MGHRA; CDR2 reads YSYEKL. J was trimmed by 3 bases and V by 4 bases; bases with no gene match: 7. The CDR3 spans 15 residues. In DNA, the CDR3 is TGCGCCAGCAGCCTAGGTAGTAGCGGGAGCTACGAGCAGTACTTC. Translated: CASSLGSSGSYEQYF.